This paragraph covers one TCR beta chain sequence. Terminally differentiated effector memory CD45RA+ cells were left out of the naive CD8 fraction, which was CD45RO-negative and positively selected for CCR7. V was pared by 1 base and J by 9 bases, with 7 bases of the junction left unmatched. The CDR3 is made up of 15 amino acids. The germline gives CDR1 SEHNR, CDR2 FQNEAQ (reference sequence). This entry belongs to a study of shared clonotypes between healthy human individuals. TCRdb's table, derived via immunoSEQ multiplex PCR, lists solely in-frame clones and lacks some. The sample holds approximately 590,000 clones, roughly 95% seen once.

The chain joins TRBV7-9 to TRBJ2-1; 9 positions agree with TRBD1. The sequenced material came from naive CD8+ T cells sorted from blood. The sequence came from a woman in her twenties or thirties in good health. The CDR3 region is CASSLEGQGMVEQFF. The CDR3, as DNA: TGTGCCAGCAGCTTAGAGGGACAGGGCATGGTTGAGCAGTTCTTC.